This paragraph covers one T cell receptor beta chain sequence. The data were taken from a study of blood T cell repertoires in COVID-19. Authors' processing steps: By means of reference gene primer amplification, nucleated cell counts were estimated. The table came from immunoSEQ multiplex PCR; TCRdb's copy has only in-frame clones and leaves some out. Clonal size and the V and J genes are those of that table, whereas D and trimming came from the DNA. This sample carries around 350,000 clones, about 88% of them seen once, and the ten largest clones take about 2.9%. The CDR3 covers 14 residues. Losses at the gene ends were 0 bases for V and 10 bases for J; bases not matched to a gene: 7. Per germline, CDR1 GTSNPN and CDR2 SVGIG (reference sequence).

The TCR comes from a human donor in a cohort sampled during active COVID-19. The source material was peripheral blood. The chain uses TRBV30 and TRBJ2-1; the match to TRBD1 covers 9 bases. CDR3 region: CAWSVLDRGVEQFF. DNA of the CDR3: TGTGCCTGGAGTGTACTGGACAGGGGAGTCGAGCAGTTCTTC.